These 4 T cell receptor beta chains were all obtained from the same sample, sequenced in a study of HIV-infected children after antiretroviral therapy interruption. As for treatment: PENTA 11 planned treatment interruption arm or continuous ART arm. RNA-based 3' RACE libraries used unique molecular identifiers. TCRdb ran MiXCR on the 3' RACE reads and lists one entry per CDR3 protein. The sample contains about 89,000 distinct CDR3 sequences, approximately 6.9% of which appear only once. The material was CD45RA+ CD4+ T cells from PBMCs, pooled from several time points, obtained from a donor given antiretroviral therapy, either interrupted or continuous. Subset of the sample: naive CD4+ CD45RA+ CD45RO- T cells. These receptor sequences come from a pool of human donors with HIV.

This clonotype showed up many times. This chain uses TRBV19 with TRBJ1-1; D is unresolved. The germline V gene has CDR1 LNHDA and CDR2 SQIVND (reference sequence). The CDR3 contains 15 residues. V dropped 6 bases and J dropped 3 bases, with 17 bases sitting between them. CDR3 loop: CASRGWVGEDTEAFF. In DNA, the CDR3 is TGTGCCAGTAGGGGATGGGTGGGAGAGGACACTGAAGCTTTCTTT.

This clonotype was observed at least ten times. V is TRBV19 and J is TRBJ1-1; D gene unclear. V dropped 7 bases and J dropped 1 base, with 13 bases sitting between them. The CDR3 contains 14 residues. The germline gives CDR1 LNHDA, CDR2 SQIVND (reference sequence). CDR3 nucleotide sequence: TGTGCCAGTACCGATAGACTTTGGAACACTGAAGCTTTCTTT. Its protein product is CASTDRLWNTEAFF. The complete variable domain, with remaining parts taken from reference TRBV19 and TRBJ1-1, reads DGGITQSPKYLFRKEGQNVTLSCEQNLNHDAMYWYRQDPGQGLRLIYYSQIVNDFQKGDIAEGYSVSREKKESFPLTVTSAQKNPTAFYLCASTDRLWNTEAFFGQGTRLTVV.

The rearrangement uses TRBV7-2 and TRBJ1-3, with a possible D match to TRBD1 (5 bases). The V gene lost 5 bases and the J gene lost 0 bases, with 14 bases spanning the gap. This CDR3 is built from 16 residues. In germline, CDR1 is SGHTA, CDR2 FQGNSA. In nucleotides, the CDR3 is TGTGCCAGCAGCAGGAAGGACATCCACTCTGGAAACACCATATATTTT. It yields the protein CASSRKDIHSGNTIYF.

This clonotype was detected ten times or more. V gene TRBV7-9 combines with J gene TRBJ2-5, with 12 bases aligning to TRBD1. Germline CDR1 reads SEHNR; CDR2 reads FQNEAQ (reference sequence). The ends lost 4 bases at V and 7 bases at J; junction bases unmatched: 7. The CDR3 sequence is 15 residues long. CDR3 in DNA: TGTGCCAGCAGCTCGGGGGACAGGGGGCGAGGGACCCAGTACTTC. This gives the protein CASSSGDRGRGTQYF.